This TCR beta chain emerged from a study of blood T cell repertoires in COVID-19. Sequenced by immunoSEQ multiplex PCR; TCRdb stores in-frame clones only, minus some. This sample carries 50,000 to 70,000 clones, about nine tenths of them seen once, and the ten largest clones take 8.3%. This CDR3 comprises 18 residues. Looked up from germline, CDR1 is LGHDT and CDR2 is YNNKEL (reference sequence). Germline trimming cut 0 bases from V and 3 bases from J; bases unmatched to any gene: 11. Sequencing input: peripheral blood. The sequence was collected from a human donor with active COVID-19. The donor label of this sample is uncertain. The rearrangement joins TRBV3-1 (or the pseudogene TRBV3-2) to TRBJ2-1; 7 bases agree with TRBD2. The CDR3 reads CASSQEGPLAAIYNEQFF. CDR3 in DNA: TGTGCCAGCAGCCAAGAGGGGCCCCTAGCGGCCATCTACAATGAGCAGTTCTTC.